Presented here are 5 T cell receptor beta chains from one specimen sequenced in a study of CD8 T cells in ankylosing spondylitis. Study-wide findings and caveats: Within ankylosing spondylitis blood, a TCR beta motif made up of several highly homologous variants appeared to be characteristic.

TCRdb called the 5' RACE reads again in MiXCR, with one record for every CDR3 protein. The table lists roughly 440,000 distinct CDR3 sequences, approximately 17% of them singletons. Antigens of these TCRs are unknown. The sample taken for sequencing was blood, either unsorted or a sorted T cell fraction (not recorded which). Receptors originate from a male donor with ankylosing spondylitis.

This clonotype was observed a handful of times. The chain recombines TRBV6-2 or TRBV6-3 with TRBJ2-2; 9 nucleotides align to TRBD2. This CDR3 has 17 residues. In germline, CDR1 is MNHEY, CDR2 SVGEGT. V shed 2 bases, J shed 3 bases, and the junction held 7 bases outside the gene matches. CDR3 DNA sequence: TGTGCCAGCAGTTACAGTAGGGGACTAGCAGACACCGGGGAGCTGTTTTTT. Translating gives CASSYSRGLADTGELFF.

This clonotype showed up many times. The V and J genes are TRBV20-1 and TRBJ1-1; D might be TRBD1 (5 bases). Trimming cost V 0 bases and J 6 bases, with 26 bases left between them. CDR1 and CDR2 (germline): DFQATT, SNEGSKA (reference sequence). The CDR3 spans 18 residues. CDR3 amino acids: CSARDPTTAGLRGPEAFF. CDR3 coding DNA: TGCAGTGCTAGAGACCCAACGACGGCCGGACTTCGGGGCCCTGAAGCTTTCTTT.

The chain carries TRBV9 and TRBJ2-1; D is ambiguous. V gave up 3 bases and J gave up 9 bases, with 7 bases separating them. CDR3 length: 11 amino acids. CDR1 is SGDLS and CDR2 is YYNGEE in the germline V gene. The CDR3 here is CASSATGEQFF. CDR3 DNA: TGTGCCAGCAGCGCGACGGGTGAGCAGTTCTTC.

This clonotype was recorded many times. CDR3 sequence reads: CASSLGGVSFQPQHF. CDR3 sequence (DNA): TGCGCCAGCAGCTTGGGGGGGGTTTCGTTTCAGCCCCAGCATTTT. The chain combines TRBV5-1 with TRBJ1-5; possibly TRBD1 for D (5 bases). The CDR3 is made up of 15 amino acids. V lost 0 bases, J lost 6 bases, and 13 bases lay in between. Germline V lookup: CDR1 SGHRS, CDR2 YFSETQ.

This clonotype has just a few counts. The rearrangement links TRBV14 to TRBJ2-1; 8 positions match TRBD1. With V trimmed by 3 bases and J by 13 bases, 14 bases remained unmatched. This CDR3 is built from 15 residues. The V gene's germline CDR1 is SGHDN and CDR2 FVKESK. CDR3 in amino acids: CASSQSGVPTGGQFF. The CDR3 region has the DNA TGTGCCAGCAGCCAGAGTGGAGTGCCCACAGGGGGACAGTTCTTC.